Presented here are 22 T cell receptor beta chains from one specimen sequenced in a study of chemoradiotherapy in HPV16-positive cancers. This table comes from immunoSEQ multiplex PCR, and its TCRdb copy is limited to in-frame clones, with some not included. The sample yields approximately 10,000 clones, approximately 81% seen once. The source was tumor tissue, collected from a patient who underwent chemoradiotherapy. The receptors were gathered from a human donor with HPV-associated anogenital cancer.

CDR3 DNA sequence: TGTGCCAGTAGTATGGGCAGTTTTTTCAATCAGCCCCAGCATTTT. Its translation: CASSMGSFFNQPQHF. This sequence joins TRBV19 and TRBJ1-5, with D unresolved. The CDR3 has 15 amino acids. CDR1 is LNHDA, CDR2 SQIVND, per germline (reference sequence). The V end lost 3 bases, the J end lost 3 bases, and 12 bases lay between the germline ends.

This rearrangement joins TRBV28 to TRBJ2-1, with a possible D match to TRBD1 (5 bases). The CDR3 is 16 residues long. V shed 5 bases and J shed 5 bases, with 19 bases lying between them. CDR1 is MDHEN and CDR2 is SYDVKM in the germline V gene. The CDR3 bases are TGTGCCAGCAGTCTAATGGACACCTTAATCAACAATGAGCAGTTCTTC. It yields the protein CASSLMDTLINNEQFF. Variable domain in full (rest from reference TRBV28 and TRBJ2-1): DVKVTQSSRYLVKRTGEKVFLECVQDMDHENMFWYRQDPGLGLRLIYFSYDVKMKEKGDIPEGYSVSREKKERFSLILESASTNQTSMYLCASSLMDTLINNEQFFGPGTRLTVL.

This clone occurred a few times. The rearrangement links TRBV6-1 to TRBJ2-5; 8 bases match TRBD1. Looked up from germline, CDR1 is MNHNS and CDR2 is SASEGT. With 6 bases clipped from V and 5 bases from J, the junction kept 5 bases outside the gene matches. CDR3 length: 13 residues. The DNA of the CDR3 is TGTGCCAGCAGAGGGACAGGTGGGGAGACCCAGTACTTC. It encodes CASRGTGGETQYF.

The V call is TRBV5-1, the J call TRBJ1-2, with 8 bases fitting TRBD1. The CDR3 totals 14 residues. V was pared by 5 bases and J by 4 bases, with 7 bases of the junction left unmatched. CDR1 is SGHRS and CDR2 is YFSETQ in the germline V gene. CDR3 region: CASRPSGGAYGYTF. CDR3 DNA: TGCGCCAGCAGGCCTTCAGGGGGCGCCTATGGCTACACCTTC.

The chain couples TRBV5-1 to TRBJ2-7, with 9 bases fitting TRBD1. The germline V gene encodes CDR1 SGHRS and CDR2 YFSETQ. V lost 4 bases and J lost 5; bases outside the gene matches: 10. This CDR3 region has 15 residues. CDR3 protein: CASSLATGGRHEQYF. The CDR3 DNA reads TGCGCCAGCAGCCTAGCGACAGGGGGGCGACACGAGCAGTACTTC.

The genes are TRBV27 and TRBJ2-7; possibly TRBD1 for D (7 bases). The CDR3 spans 13 residues. V was clipped by 10 bases and J by 4 bases, with 17 bases between them. Per germline, CDR1 MNHEY and CDR2 SMNVEV (reference sequence). Here the CDR3 DNA reads TGTGCCACGGGGGCAGGGGGTCGGTACGAGCAGTACTTC. Its translation is CATGAGGRYEQYF.

This clone appeared a single time. The chain joins TRBV7-2 to TRBJ2-7, with 11 positions matching TRBD2. CDR3 size: 16 residues. The ends lost 4 bases at V and 4 bases at J; junction bases unmatched: 9. Germline lookup yields CDR1 SGHTA and CDR2 FQGNSA. DNA of the CDR3: TGTGCCAGCAGCTCGGCCTCCGGGACTAGCGGATACGAGCAGTACTTC. Protein product: CASSSASGTSGYEQYF. Full variable domain (remainder filled in from reference TRBV7-2 and TRBJ2-7): GAGVSQSPSNKVTEKGKDVELRCDPISGHTALYWYRQSLGQGLEFLIYFQGNSAPDKSGLPSDRFSAERTGGSVSTLTIQRTQQEDSAVYLCASSSASGTSGYEQYFGPGTRLTVT.

The table lists this clone with a few counts. The chain carries TRBV4-1 and TRBJ1-4; TRBD1 is a possible D gene (5 bases). CDR3 length: 13 residues. The V gene's germline CDR1 is MGHRA and CDR2 YSYEKL. V gave up 3 bases and J gave up 5 bases, with 7 bases separating them. Here the CDR3 DNA reads TGCGCCAGCAGCCAGGACACGAATGAAAAACTGTTTTTT. Encoded protein: CASSQDTNEKLFF.

The chain employs TRBV5-1 and TRBJ2-5, with 8 bases that match TRBD1. The CDR3 is 13 amino acids. Germline V CDR1 and CDR2: SGHRS, YFSETQ. The junction had 2 bases not matched to a gene; V was cut back by 5 bases and J by 2 bases. The CDR3 region is CASSRTGQETQYF. In DNA, the CDR3 is TGCGCCAGCAGTAGGACAGGGCAAGAGACCCAGTACTTC.

The rearrangement links TRBV7-3 to TRBJ1-1; possibly TRBD1 for D (6 bases). With 3 bases removed from V and 5 bases from J, the gap between germline ends came to 10 bases. The germline V gene has CDR1 SGHTA and CDR2 FQGTGA. The length of the CDR3 is 13 residues. The CDR3 is CASSFHRDTEAFF. DNA for the CDR3: TGTGCCAGCAGCTTCCACAGGGATACTGAAGCTTTCTTT.

This chain links TRBV7-2 with TRBJ2-6; D may be TRBD2 (5 bases). Germline CDR1 is SGHTA and CDR2 is FQGNSA. The CDR3 sequence is 18 residues long. V lost 1 base and J lost 2, with 15 bases in between. The CDR3 loop is CASSLGEGSGTGANVLTF. CDR3 in DNA: TGTGCCAGCAGCTTAGGAGAAGGGTCGGGAACTGGGGCCAACGTCCTGACTTTC.

V usage is TRBV9 and J usage is TRBJ1-6; the D is unclear. CDR1 is SGDLS and CDR2 is YYNGEE in the germline V gene. This CDR3 region has 16 residues. Trimming took off 4 bases at V and 0 bases at J, with 11 bases between the two ends. The CDR3 DNA is TGTGCCAGCAGCCGTGACTGGAGCTCCTATAATTCACCCCTCCACTTT. It yields the protein CASSRDWSSYNSPLHF.

In its sample, this clone was seen once. This sequence joins TRBV29-1 and TRBJ2-1, with 9 bases that match TRBD1. Per the germline V gene, CDR1 is SQVTM and CDR2 is ANQGSEA. This CDR3 comprises 14 residues. V lost 3 bases to trimming and J lost 7 bases; unmatched junction nucleotides: 7. The CDR3 spells CSVDPLDRGNEQFF. CDR3 nucleotide sequence: TGCAGCGTTGACCCTTTGGACAGGGGTAATGAGCAGTTCTTC.

The chain employs TRBV19 and TRBJ2-1; 11 positions agree with TRBD2. This CDR3 contains 16 residues. V shed 5 bases, J shed 4 bases, and the junction held 7 bases outside the gene matches. Germline V CDR1 and CDR2: LNHDA, SQIVND (reference sequence). CDR3 sequence reads: CASSSLAGVGYNEQFF. Written as DNA, the CDR3 is TGTGCCAGTAGTTCACTAGCGGGAGTGGGTTACAATGAGCAGTTCTTC.

This clone was seen a single time. The chain employs TRBV5-1 and TRBJ2-4; 13 bases agree with TRBD2. The germline V gene has CDR1 SGHRS and CDR2 YFSETQ. V lost 3 bases to trimming and J lost 6 bases; unmatched junction nucleotides: 6. The length of the CDR3 is 16 residues. This chain's CDR3 is CASSYSLAGGGNIQYF. As DNA, the CDR3 is TGCGCCAGCAGCTATTCACTAGCGGGAGGGGGAAACATTCAGTACTTC.

CDR3 nucleotides: TGTGCCAGCAGCAAGCAGGGTTGGGGGAACACTGAAGCTTTCTTT. This translates into CASSKQGWGNTEAFF. The chain combines TRBV27 with TRBJ1-1, with D possibly being TRBD1 (5 bases). Germline V CDR1 and CDR2: MNHEY, SMNVEV (reference sequence). Trimming removed 6 bases at V and 1 base at J, with 15 bases between. This CDR3 is built from 15 residues.

The chain links TRBV27 to TRBJ1-2, with D perhaps matching TRBD1 (6 bases). V lost 6 bases, J lost 4 bases, and 18 bases lay in between. The CDR3 totals 15 residues. CDR1 is MNHEY, CDR2 SMNVEV, per germline (reference sequence). The CDR3 DNA sequence: TGTGCCAGCAGCGCGGGGGCGGGCGGCTTCTATGGCTACACCTTC. Encoded protein: CASSAGAGGFYGYTF.

The genes are TRBV18 and TRBJ2-3; TRBD2 agrees at 11 bases. The V segment lost 3 bases and the J segment 3 bases; nucleotides outside the gene matches: 11. Germline loops: CDR1 KGHSH, CDR2 LQKENI. The CDR3 runs to 18 residues. CDR3 residues: CASSPIAGGTLGTDTQYF. The CDR3, as DNA: TGTGCCAGCTCACCCATAGCGGGGGGGACCCTCGGAACAGATACGCAGTATTTT. Complete variable domain (other parts from reference TRBV18 and TRBJ2-3): NAGVMQNPRHLVRRRGQEARLRCSPMKGHSHVYWYRQLPEEGLKFMVYLQKENIIDESGMPKERFSAEFPKEGPSILRIQQVVRGDSAAYFCASSPIAGGTLGTDTQYFGPGTRLTVL.

This rearrangement joins TRBV2 to TRBJ2-1; D may be TRBD2 (6 bases). Trimming removed 7 bases from V and 7 bases from J, with 17 bases in between. The CDR3 has 14 amino acids. Looked up from germline, CDR1 is SNHLY and CDR2 is FYNNEI. CDR3 protein: CASKELATVNEQFF. As DNA, the CDR3 is TGTGCCAGCAAAGAACTAGCAACGGTTAATGAGCAGTTCTTC.

The chain combines TRBV5-5 with TRBJ2-5; tentative D call: TRBD1 (5 bases). This CDR3 contains 16 residues. Germline CDR1 SGHKS, CDR2 YYEKEE (reference sequence). The V end was cut by 0 bases, the J end by 2 bases, with 14 bases between. The CDR3 region has the DNA TGTGCCAGCAGCTTGGAGCCCCGACAGACACAAGAGACCCAGTACTTC. This sequence encodes CASSLEPRQTQETQYF.

The chain uses TRBV19 and TRBJ2-7; 7 bases agree with TRBD1. With V trimmed by 5 bases and J by 5 bases, 9 bases remained unmatched. This CDR3 region has 14 residues. The germline V gene encodes CDR1 LNHDA and CDR2 SQIVND (reference sequence). CDR3 sequence: CASSGDGQGDEQYF. Here the CDR3 DNA reads TGTGCCAGTAGTGGGGACGGCCAGGGGGACGAGCAGTACTTC.

The V call is TRBV4-2, the J call TRBJ1-1; D gene unclear. Trimming removed 1 base at V and 2 bases at J, with 8 bases between. CDR1 is LGHNA and CDR2 is YNFKEQ in the germline V gene. The CDR3 contains 14 residues. This CDR3 reads CASSQGNSNTEAFF. CDR3 nucleotides: TGTGCCAGCAGCCAAGGCAACTCAAACACTGAAGCTTTCTTT.